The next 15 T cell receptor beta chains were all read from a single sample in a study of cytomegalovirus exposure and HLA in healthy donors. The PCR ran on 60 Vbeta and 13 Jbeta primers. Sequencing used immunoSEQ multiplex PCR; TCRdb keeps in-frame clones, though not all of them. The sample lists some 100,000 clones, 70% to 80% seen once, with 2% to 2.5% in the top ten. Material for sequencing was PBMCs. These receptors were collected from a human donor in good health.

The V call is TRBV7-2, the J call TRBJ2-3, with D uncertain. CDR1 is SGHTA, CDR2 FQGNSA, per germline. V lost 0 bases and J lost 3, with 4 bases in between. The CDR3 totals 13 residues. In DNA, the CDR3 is TGTGCCAGCAGCTTAGCACAAACAGATACGCAGTATTTT. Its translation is CASSLAQTDTQYF.

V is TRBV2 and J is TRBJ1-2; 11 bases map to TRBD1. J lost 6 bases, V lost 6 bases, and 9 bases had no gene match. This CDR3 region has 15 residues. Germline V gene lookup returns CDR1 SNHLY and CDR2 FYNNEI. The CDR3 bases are TGTGCCAGCAGCGAGAGGACAGGGGGCGCAAATGGCTACACCTTC. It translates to CASSERTGGANGYTF.

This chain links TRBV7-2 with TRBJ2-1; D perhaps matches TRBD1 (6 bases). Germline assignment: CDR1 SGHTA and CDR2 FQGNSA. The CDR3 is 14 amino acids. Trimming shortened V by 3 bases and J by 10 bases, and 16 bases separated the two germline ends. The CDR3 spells CASSLSSRTDEQFF. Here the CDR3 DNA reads TGTGCCAGCAGCTTGTCCTCGAGGACAGACGAGCAGTTCTTC.

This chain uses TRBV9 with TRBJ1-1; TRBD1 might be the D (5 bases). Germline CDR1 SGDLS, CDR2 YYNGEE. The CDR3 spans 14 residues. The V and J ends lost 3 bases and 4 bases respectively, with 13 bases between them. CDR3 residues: CASSGGSGRTEAFF. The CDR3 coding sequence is TGTGCCAGCAGCGGAGGATCAGGGCGCACTGAAGCTTTCTTT.

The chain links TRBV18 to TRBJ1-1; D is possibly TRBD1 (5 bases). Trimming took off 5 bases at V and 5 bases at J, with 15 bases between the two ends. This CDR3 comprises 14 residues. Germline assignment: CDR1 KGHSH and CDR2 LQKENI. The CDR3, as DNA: TGTGCCAGCTCAAGATCAATGGGGGGGACTGAAGCTTTCTTT. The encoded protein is CASSRSMGGTEAFF.

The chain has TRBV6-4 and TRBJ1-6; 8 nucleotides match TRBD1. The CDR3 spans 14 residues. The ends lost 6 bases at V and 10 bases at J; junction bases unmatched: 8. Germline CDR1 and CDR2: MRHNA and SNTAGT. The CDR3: CASSPTGDGSPLHF. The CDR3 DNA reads TGTGCCAGCAGCCCGACAGGGGATGGCTCACCCCTCCACTTT.

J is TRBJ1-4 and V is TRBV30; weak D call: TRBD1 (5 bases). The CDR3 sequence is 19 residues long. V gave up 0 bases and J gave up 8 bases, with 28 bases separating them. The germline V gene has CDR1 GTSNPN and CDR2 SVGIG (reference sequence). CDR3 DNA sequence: TGTGCCTGGAGTGTTTATGACAGTGGCCGGGCAAATAATCGGGAAAAACTGTTTTTT. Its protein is CAWSVYDSGRANNREKLFF.

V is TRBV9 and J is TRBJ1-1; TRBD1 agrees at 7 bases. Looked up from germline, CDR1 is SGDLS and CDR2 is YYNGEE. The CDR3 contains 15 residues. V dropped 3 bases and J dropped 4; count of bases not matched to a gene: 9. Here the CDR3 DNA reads TGTGCCAGCAGCGCCCCGGGACAGCGTACCACTGAAGCTTTCTTT. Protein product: CASSAPGQRTTEAFF.

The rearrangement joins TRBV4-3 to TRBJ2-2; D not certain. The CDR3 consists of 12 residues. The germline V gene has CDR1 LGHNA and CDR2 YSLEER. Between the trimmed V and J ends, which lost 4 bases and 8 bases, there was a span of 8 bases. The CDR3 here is CASSPIEGELFF. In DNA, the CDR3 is TGCGCCAGCAGCCCAATCGAGGGGGAGCTGTTTTTT.

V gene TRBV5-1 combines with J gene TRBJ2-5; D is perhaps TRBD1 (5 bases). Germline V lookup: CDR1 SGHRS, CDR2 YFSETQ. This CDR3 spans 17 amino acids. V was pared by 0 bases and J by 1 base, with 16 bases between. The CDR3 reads CASSLALGSGRQETQYF. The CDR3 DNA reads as TGCGCCAGCAGCTTGGCCTTGGGCTCAGGGCGCCAAGAGACCCAGTACTTC.

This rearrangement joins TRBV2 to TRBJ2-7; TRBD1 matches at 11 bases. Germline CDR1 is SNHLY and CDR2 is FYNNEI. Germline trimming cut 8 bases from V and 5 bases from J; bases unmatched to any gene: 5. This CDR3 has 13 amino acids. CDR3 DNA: TGTGCCAGCTCGCGGGACAGGGGGGACGAGCAGTACTTC. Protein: CASSRDRGDEQYF.

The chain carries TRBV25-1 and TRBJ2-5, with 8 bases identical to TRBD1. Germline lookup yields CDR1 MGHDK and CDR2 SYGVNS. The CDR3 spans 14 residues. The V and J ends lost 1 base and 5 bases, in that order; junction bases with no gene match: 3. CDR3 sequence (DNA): TGTGCCAGCAGTGAATCTTGGACAGGGGAGACCCAGTACTTC. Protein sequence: CASSESWTGETQYF.

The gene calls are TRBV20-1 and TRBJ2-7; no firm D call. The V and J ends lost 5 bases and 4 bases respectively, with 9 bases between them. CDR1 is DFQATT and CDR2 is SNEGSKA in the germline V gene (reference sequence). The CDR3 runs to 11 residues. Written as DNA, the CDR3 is TGCAGTGCTCACGAGAGATACGAGCAGTACTTC. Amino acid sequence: CSAHERYEQYF.

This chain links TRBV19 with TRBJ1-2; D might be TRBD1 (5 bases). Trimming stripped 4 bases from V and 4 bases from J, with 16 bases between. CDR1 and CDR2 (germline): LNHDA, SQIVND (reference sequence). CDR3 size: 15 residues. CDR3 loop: CASSRDREQFYGYTF. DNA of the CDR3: TGTGCCAGTAGTAGGGACCGGGAGCAATTCTATGGCTACACCTTC.

Here the CDR3 reads CASSFPEGFTDTQYF. CDR3 DNA: TGTGCCAGCAGCTTTCCTGAGGGATTCACAGATACGCAGTATTTT. This chain uses TRBV5-4 with TRBJ2-3; D may be TRBD2 (5 bases). This CDR3 has 15 residues. Germline CDR1 is SGHNT and CDR2 is YYREEE (reference sequence). The V gene lost 2 bases and the J gene lost 2 bases, with 12 bases spanning the gap.